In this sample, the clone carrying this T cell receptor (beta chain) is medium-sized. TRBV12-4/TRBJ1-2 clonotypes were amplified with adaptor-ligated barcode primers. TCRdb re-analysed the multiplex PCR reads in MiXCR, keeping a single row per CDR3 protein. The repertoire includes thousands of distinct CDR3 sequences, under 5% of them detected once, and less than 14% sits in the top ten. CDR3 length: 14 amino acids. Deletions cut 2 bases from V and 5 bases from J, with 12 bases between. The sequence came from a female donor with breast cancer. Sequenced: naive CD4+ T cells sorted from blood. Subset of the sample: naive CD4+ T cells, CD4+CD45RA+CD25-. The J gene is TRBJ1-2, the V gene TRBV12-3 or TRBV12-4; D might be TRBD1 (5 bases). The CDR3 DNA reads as TGTGCCAGCAGTTTAAACCAGGGTCGGTATGGCTACACCTTC. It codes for CASSLNQGRYGYTF.